What follows is one TCR beta chain and its context. Its antigen is as yet unknown. V was clipped by 4 bases and J by 7 bases; unmatched bases: 13. Per germline, CDR1 SGHTA and CDR2 FQGTGA. The CDR3 loop spans 18 amino acids. The data belong to a study of shared clonotypes between healthy human individuals. General observations from the study: Researchers sampled blood only, noting tissue repertoires likely differ.

Sorted subsets were amplified in replicate PCRs using 200 ng DNA, 30,000 to 35,000 T cell genomes. Clones were sequenced by immunoSEQ multiplex PCR, and TCRdb holds only the in-frame ones, with some missing. This sample has 1.5 million to 1.9 million clones, with approximately 98% found just once. This chain connects TRBV7-3 to TRBJ2-1, with 13 bases fitting TRBD2. This TCR was sampled from a man aged 25 to 40 in good health. The sample taken for sequencing was naive CD4+ T cells sorted from blood. Subset indicated: CD45RA+ positively selected. The CDR3 reads CASSSGLAGEGFGNEQFF. CDR3 DNA sequence: TGTGCCAGCAGCTCAGGACTAGCGGGAGAGGGCTTTGGGAATGAGCAGTTCTTC.